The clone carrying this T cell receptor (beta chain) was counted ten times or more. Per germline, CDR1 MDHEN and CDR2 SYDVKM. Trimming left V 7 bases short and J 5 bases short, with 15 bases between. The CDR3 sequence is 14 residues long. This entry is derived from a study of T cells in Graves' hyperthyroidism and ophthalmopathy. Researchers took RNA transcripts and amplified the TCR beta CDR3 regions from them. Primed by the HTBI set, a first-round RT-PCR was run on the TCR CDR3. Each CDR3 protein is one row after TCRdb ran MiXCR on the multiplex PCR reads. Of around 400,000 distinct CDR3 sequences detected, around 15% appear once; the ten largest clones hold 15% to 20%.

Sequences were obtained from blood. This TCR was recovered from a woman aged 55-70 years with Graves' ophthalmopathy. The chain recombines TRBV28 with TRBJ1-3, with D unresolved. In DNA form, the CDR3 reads TGTGCCAGCACCCCCGCGCCTGGGAGAAACACCATATATTTT. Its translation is CASTPAPGRNTIYF.